Sequencing of this TCR beta chain was carried out in a study of T cell responses to AZD1222 COVID-19 vaccine. A remark on this clone: Its target is unknown.

Germline CDR1 reads GTSNPN; CDR2 reads SVGIG (reference sequence). V was pared by 4 bases and J by 7 bases, with 17 bases between. This CDR3 spans 15 amino acids. Some clones are missing from TCRdb's copy, which holds only in-frame ones; the method was immunoSEQ multiplex PCR. The sample has approximately 100,000 clones, 87% seen once; the top ten hold 16%. Study-level results: Just a handful of people given AZD1222 tested seropositive at baseline. The reported proportion of spike-specific TCRs targeting unmutated variant regions was nearly half.

The sample was peripheral blood, taken on day 0 of AZD1222 vaccination. The clonotype comes from an adult in good health. V is TRBV30 and J is TRBJ1-6, with D possibly TRBD1 on 5 matching bases. The CDR3 nucleotides read TGTGCCTGGACCCGGGGGGGGTTCGGAAATTCACCCCTCCACTTT. Protein product: CAWTRGGFGNSPLHF.